This record concerns one TCR beta chain sequence. Its target is unknown. For the second PCR, which ran for about 6 to 11 cycles, a sample-barcoded 5' primer and a J-beta primer mix were used. TCRdb redid the calling of the 5' RACE reads with MiXCR, one entry per CDR3 protein. The sample carries around 1.7 million distinct CDR3 sequences, over 25% recorded once. The sample originates from a study of blood T cells in healthy people across ages. The study's findings and limits: Per million T cells, TCR beta diversity dropped about linearly as age rose.

Trimming cost V 1 base and J 4 bases, with 16 bases left between them. This CDR3 region has 16 residues. Germline-derived CDR1 and CDR2 are LGHDT and YNNKEL (reference sequence). The chain recombines TRBV3-1 with TRBJ1-2, with D unclear. Input material: blood. The clonotype originates from a woman aged 25 to 39 in good health. DNA for the CDR3: TGTGCCAGCAGCCAAGCTCGGGTAGGGCCCCTCTATGGCTACACCTTC. It specifies CASSQARVGPLYGYTF.